This is a list of T cell receptor beta chains from one sample in a study of cytomegalovirus exposure and HLA in healthy donors. This table comes from immunoSEQ multiplex PCR, and its TCRdb copy is limited to in-frame clones, with some not included. The table records over 200,000 clones, about nine tenths of them present only once. The sequenced sample was PBMCs. The receptors come from a woman younger than 35 in good health and CMV-seropositive. Each CDR3 is given with its conserved first and last residue. Fields, in order: CDR3 length, V gene, clone size, D gene, J gene, CDR3 protein. The D gene is left open where the match is weak. A row's size may be missing; if present it is once, few, many or a size class.

>15|TRBV5-4|.|.|TRBJ2-7
CASSLGPAETYEQYF
>14|TRBV9|few|.|TRBJ1-3
CASSSDSNLNTIYF
>14|TRBV10-1|.|.|TRBJ2-1
CASRRGGTYNEQFF
>16|TRBV5-5|.|TRBD1|TRBJ1-5
CASSFFPGQGGQPQHF
>15|TRBV11-2|.|TRBD2|TRBJ2-7
CASSFGLAGTYEQYF
>16|TRBV28|.|.|TRBJ1-5
CASQFIDPSGNQPQHF
>15|TRBV11-2|.|TRBD2|TRBJ2-3
CASRGWGGGTDTQYF
>13|TRBV28|.|TRBD1|TRBJ1-5
CASSLTGDQPQHF
>14|TRBV5-4|.|.|TRBJ2-7
CASSLGGNANEQYF
>20|TRBV28|once|TRBD1|TRBJ1-4
CASSPSRHRGPEITNEKLFF
>16|TRBV4-1|.|TRBD1|TRBJ1-1
CASSNPWDRVRTEAFF
>15|TRBV19|.|TRBD1|TRBJ1-4
CASSISGQGGEKLFF
>14|TRBV27|.|TRBD2|TRBJ2-1
CASSQRGVYNEQFF
>13|TRBV7-6|few|TRBD1|TRBJ2-7
CASSRTGFHEQYF
>14|TRBV27|.|TRBD1|TRBJ2-1
CASSTGGAGNEQFF
>13|TRBV29-1|.|.|TRBJ1-2
CSDRTVTNYGYTF
>15|TRBV28|.|.|TRBJ2-7
CASTIPSRAAYEQYF
>15|TRBV6-5|.|TRBD1|TRBJ2-2
CASSYSGTATGELFF
>14|TRBV21-1|.|.|TRBJ2-7
CASSKLDRTYEQYF
>16|TRBV7-2|.|TRBD2|TRBJ2-3
CASSSTSGRGKDTQYF
>14|TRBV30|few|.|TRBJ1-2
CAWSPDLRGYGYTF
>12|TRBV10-3|.|TRBD1|TRBJ2-7
CAIGQGIYEQYF